These T cell receptor beta chains were read from a single sample in a study of T cell responses to AZD1222 COVID-19 vaccine. Sequencing used immunoSEQ multiplex PCR; TCRdb keeps in-frame clones, though not all of them. Of 150,000 to 200,000 clones in the sample, approximately 92% were seen once. The input for sequencing was peripheral blood, taken on day 0 of AZD1222 vaccination. The receptors come from an adult in good health. CDR3s include the opening cysteine and the closing phenylalanine or tryptophan. D genes are given only for firm matches. The size entry is marked missing in some rows and otherwise reads once, few, many or a size class.

v_gene	j_gene	abundance	d_gene	CDR3aa	CDR3nt
TRBV6-5	TRBJ1-2	.	TRBD1	CASSLGQGVNYGYTF	TGTGCCAGCAGTTTGGGACAGGGGGTTAACTATGGCTACACCTTC
TRBV10-3	TRBJ2-3	once	.	CASGSGRGRDTQYF	TGTGCCTCTGGTTCGGGGCGGGGAAGAGATACGCAGTATTTT
TRBV12-5	TRBJ2-1	.	.	CASGPRSYNEQFF	TGTGCTAGTGGTCCCCGCTCCTACAATGAGCAGTTCTTC
TRBV28	TRBJ1-1	.	TRBD1	CASSPPQGGGTEAFF	TGTGCCAGCAGTCCACCACAGGGGGGGGGCACTGAAGCTTTCTTT
TRBV7-2	TRBJ2-7	.	TRBD1	CASSSGTGNYEQYF	TGTGCCAGCAGTTCCGGGACAGGAAACTACGAGCAGTACTTC
TRBV18	TRBJ1-1	.	TRBD1	CASSPGQRNTEAFF	TGTGCCAGCTCGCCGGGACAGAGGAACACTGAAGCTTTCTTT
TRBV6-5	TRBJ2-2	.	.	CASSYSSGSNTGELFF	TGTGCCAGCAGTTACTCGAGCGGCTCGAACACCGGGGAGCTGTTTTTT
TRBV4-1	TRBJ1-2	.	TRBD1	CASSRLQGALSNYGYTF	TGCGCCAGCAGCCGTTTACAGGGGGCGCTGTCTAACTATGGCTACACCTTC
TRBV6-5	TRBJ1-1	.	TRBD1	CASKRQGATEAFF	TGTGCCAGCAAAAGACAGGGGGCTACTGAAGCTTTCTTT
TRBV5-1	TRBJ1-2	.	TRBD1	CASSPRQGECTF	TGCGCCAGCAGCCCCCGACAGGGCGAATGCACCTTC
TRBV28	TRBJ1-2	.	.	CASNSPAEGQLYGYTF	TGTGCCAGCAATAGCCCAGCGGAGGGCCAACTCTATGGCTACACCTTC
TRBV6-5	TRBJ2-1	.	.	CASSAGFWGDDEQFF	TGTGCCAGCTCTGCCGGATTTTGGGGGGACGATGAGCAGTTCTTC
TRBV11-3	TRBJ2-2	.	.	CASSLGSGELFF	TGTGCCAGCAGCCTTGGGTCCGGGGAGCTGTTTTTT
TRBV28	TRBJ2-7	.	.	CASSARWGEQYF	TGTGCCAGCAGCGCCCGGTGGGGGGAGCAGTACTTC
TRBV30	TRBJ1-1	once	.	CAWSLMNTEAFF	TGTGCCTGGAGCCTTATGAACACTGAAGCTTTCTTT